This entry features one T cell receptor (beta chain) sequence. The participants were between about 18 and 89 years old and came from 24 US areas. These data come from a study of blood T cell repertoires in COVID-19. The overall study: Samples representing acute and convalescent COVID-19 were sourced from the United States, Italy and Spain. Sources were T cells, B-cell-depleted T cells, or PBMCs; the material itself was cDNA or gDNA.

The CDR3 totals 14 residues. Trimming took off 3 bases at V and 7 bases at J, with 16 bases between the two ends. CDR1 SGHTA and CDR2 FQGTGA come from the germline V gene. Original processing notes: Estimated nucleated cell counts came from reference gene primer amplification. Produced via immunoSEQ multiplex PCR; TCRdb's table is partial and in-frame only. The D gene and trimming were derived from the DNA, and the V and J assignments and clone size from that table. The table has about 440,000 clones, around 90% seen once. Sequencing was carried out using PBMCs or T cells enriched from blood (not recorded which). This chain joins TRBV7-3 and TRBJ2-7; D is possibly TRBD2 (5 bases). The source is a woman between 18 and 30 years old with acute COVID-19. CDR3 sequence reads: CASSFGPGNGEQYF. The DNA for the CDR3 is TGTGCCAGCAGCTTCGGACCGGGAAATGGGGAGCAGTACTTC.